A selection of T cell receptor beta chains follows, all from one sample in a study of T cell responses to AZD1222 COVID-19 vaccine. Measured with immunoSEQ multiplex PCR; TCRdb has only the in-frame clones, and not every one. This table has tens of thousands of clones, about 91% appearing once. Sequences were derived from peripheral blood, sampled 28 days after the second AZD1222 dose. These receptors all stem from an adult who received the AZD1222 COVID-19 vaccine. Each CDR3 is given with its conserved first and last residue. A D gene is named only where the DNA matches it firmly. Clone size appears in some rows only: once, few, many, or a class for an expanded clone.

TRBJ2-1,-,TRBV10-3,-,CAITRARDGNEQFF,TGTGCCATCACCCGAGCCCGGGATGGGAATGAGCAGTTCTTC
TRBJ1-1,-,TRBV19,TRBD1,CASSMGQGRGNTEAFF,TGTGCCAGTAGTATGGGACAGGGCAGGGGCAACACTGAAGCTTTCTTT
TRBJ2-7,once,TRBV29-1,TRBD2,CSAKTSGSSYEQYF,TGCAGCGCCAAGACTAGCGGGAGCTCCTACGAGCAGTACTTC
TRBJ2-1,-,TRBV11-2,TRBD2,CASSLRAASGYNEQFF,TGTGCCAGCAGCTTAAGGGCGGCTAGCGGATACAATGAGCAGTTCTTC
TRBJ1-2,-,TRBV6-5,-,CASSYSGYGYTF,TGTGCCAGCAGTTACTCGGGCTATGGCTACACCTTC
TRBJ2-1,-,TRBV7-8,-,CASSQRRMGNEQFF,TGTGCCAGCAGCCAACGGAGGATGGGGAATGAGCAGTTCTTC
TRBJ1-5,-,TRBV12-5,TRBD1,CASGLVYQTGRNQPQHF,TGTGCTAGTGGTTTGGTTTACCAGACAGGGCGCAATCAGCCCCAGCATTTT
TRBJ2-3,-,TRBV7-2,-,CASSSRDTQYF,TGTGCCAGCAGCTCCCGGGATACGCAGTATTTT
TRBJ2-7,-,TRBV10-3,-,CAISGPLGHEQYF,TGTGCCATCAGTGGCCCCCTCGGCCACGAGCAGTACTTC
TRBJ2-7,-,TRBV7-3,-,CASSSRPSSYEQYF,TGTGCCAGCAGCTCCAGGCCCAGTTCCTACGAGCAGTACTTC
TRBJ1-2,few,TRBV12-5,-,CASGLVHPSGGYTF,TGTGCTAGTGGTTTGGTACACCCCTCGGGGGGCTACACCTTC
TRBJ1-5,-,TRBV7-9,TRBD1,CASSPNGQGGNQPQHF,TGTGCCAGCAGCCCAAACGGACAGGGTGGGAATCAGCCCCAGCATTTT
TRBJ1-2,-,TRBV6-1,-,CASSEVGGYGYTF,TGTGCCAGCAGTGAAGTGGGGGGCTATGGCTACACCTTC
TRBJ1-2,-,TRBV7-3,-,CASSQDTEGGYTF,TGTGCCAGCAGCCAAGATACTGAAGGAGGCTACACCTTC
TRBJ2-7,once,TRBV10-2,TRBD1,CASSGVDRGLREQYF,TGCGCCAGCAGTGGGGTGGACAGGGGGCTGAGGGAGCAGTACTTC
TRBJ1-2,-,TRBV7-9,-,CASHTGIHGYTF,TGTGCCAGCCATACCGGGATACACGGCTACACCTTC
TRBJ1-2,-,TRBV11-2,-,CASSPAGWNYGYTF,TGTGCCAGCAGCCCAGCGGGATGGAACTATGGCTACACCTTC
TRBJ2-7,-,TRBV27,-,CASSSRPGDYEQYF,TGTGCCAGCAGTTCCCGCCCTGGGGACTACGAGCAGTACTTC
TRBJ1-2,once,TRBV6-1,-,CASSEPGRAGGYTF,TGTGCCAGCAGTGAACCTGGCAGGGCGGGTGGCTACACCTTC
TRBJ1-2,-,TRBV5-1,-,CASNSGDMGGYTF,TGCGCCAGCAACTCAGGGGACATGGGCGGCTACACCTTC
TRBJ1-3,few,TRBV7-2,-,CASSDGQSSGNTIYF,TGTGCCAGCAGCGATGGACAGAGCTCTGGAAACACCATATATTTT
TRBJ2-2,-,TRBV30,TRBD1,CAWRRQGAGTGELFF,TGTGCCTGGAGACGACAGGGGGCGGGCACCGGGGAGCTGTTTTTT